This entry lists 12 T cell receptor beta chains sequenced from one sample in a study of shared clonotypes between healthy human individuals. Sequenced by immunoSEQ multiplex PCR; TCRdb stores in-frame clones only, minus some. The sample lists some 2 million clones; around 96% were seen once. CD45RO-negative cells were positively selected for CCR7, leaving out terminally differentiated effector memory CD45RA+ cells. The sample consisted of naive CD8+ T cells sorted from blood. The receptors come from a young man in good health.

This chain connects TRBV27 to TRBJ1-6; D unclear. Germline CDR1 MNHEY, CDR2 SMNVEV (reference sequence). The CDR3 is 14 residues long. Trimming took off 5 bases at V and 8 bases at J, with 13 bases between the two ends. CDR3 in amino acids: CASSLRFYDSPLHF. The CDR3 nucleotides read TGTGCCAGCAGTCTACGTTTCTACGATTCACCCCTCCACTTT.

The CDR3 DNA is TGTGCCAGCAGCTTAGGTTGGACAGATACGCAGTATTTT. It translates to CASSLGWTDTQYF. The chain links TRBV11-2 to TRBJ2-3, with D uncertain. The germline V and J ends were trimmed by 1 base and 3 bases, with 5 bases remaining between them. The CDR3 spans 13 residues. Germline CDR1 is SGHAT and CDR2 is FQNNGV.

The V and J genes are TRBV19 and TRBJ1-1; D not resolved. The CDR3 length is 14 residues. V was cut by 3 bases and J by 0 bases, with 8 bases left in between. Per the germline V gene, CDR1 is LNHDA and CDR2 is SQIVND (reference sequence). CDR3 coding DNA: TGTGCCAGTAGTATCGGCACCATGAACACTGAAGCTTTCTTT. It encodes CASSIGTMNTEAFF.

On this clone itself: This specimen includes other DNA sequences encoding the same CDR3. The chain links TRBV28 to TRBJ2-7; a possible D gene is TRBD1 (6 bases). With 4 bases removed from V and 3 bases from J, the gap between germline ends came to 10 bases. Germline loops: CDR1 MDHEN, CDR2 SYDVKM. This CDR3 spans 13 amino acids. CDR3 residues: CASSSADSYEQYF. In nucleotides, the CDR3 is TGTGCCAGCAGTTCAGCGGACAGCTACGAGCAGTACTTC.

The rearrangement uses TRBV4-2 and TRBJ1-2, with D tentatively TRBD1 (5 bases). V gave up 5 bases and J gave up 8 bases, with 18 bases separating them. Germline CDR1 LGHNA, CDR2 YNFKEQ. The length of the CDR3 is 14 residues. The CDR3 nucleotides read TGTGCCAGCAGCTCGGGGGACGGTTATGAAGGCTACACCTTC. This gives the protein CASSSGDGYEGYTF.

CDR3 bases: TGTGCCAGCAGCGTAGCAGACAGACCCGAGCAGTACTTC. As protein: CASSVADRPEQYF. This chain links TRBV9 with TRBJ2-7, with D possibly TRBD1 on 5 matching bases. Trimming left V 0 bases short and J 6 bases short, with 10 bases between. The CDR3 loop spans 13 amino acids. Germline CDR1 reads SGDLS; CDR2 reads YYNGEE.

The V call is TRBV5-6, the J call TRBJ2-3; 8 nucleotides match TRBD1. There are 16 residues in the CDR3. The junction had 11 bases not matched to a gene; V was cut back by 2 bases and J by 6 bases. Germline CDR1 is SGHDT and CDR2 is YYEEEE. As DNA, the CDR3 is TGTGCCAGCAGCTTCGGACAGGGAAGGTTGAGGGATACGCAGTATTTT. Translating it yields CASSFGQGRLRDTQYF.

CDR3 DNA sequence: TGCGCCAGCAGCCCGGACATATCTGGAAACACCATATATTTT. This translates into CASSPDISGNTIYF. The chain recombines TRBV5-1 with TRBJ1-3, with D maybe TRBD1 (5 bases). V shed 4 bases and J shed 1 base, with 9 bases lying between them. The germline CDR1 and CDR2 sequences are SGHRS and YFSETQ. The CDR3 has 14 residues.

The chain links TRBV7-9 to TRBJ2-7, with D unclear. Germline V gives CDR1 SEHNR, CDR2 FQNEAQ (reference sequence). The V end was cut by 1 base, the J end by 2 bases, with 9 bases between. This CDR3 region has 14 residues. CDR3 nucleotide sequence: TGTGCCAGCAGCTTAGATCCACCCGCCTACGAGCAGTACTTC. Protein sequence: CASSLDPPAYEQYF.

The chain has TRBV4-1 and TRBJ2-2; D is undetermined. CDR3 length equals 18 residues. The germline V gene has CDR1 MGHRA and CDR2 YSYEKL. Trimming took 1 base from V and 0 from J, leaving 15 bases between them. Here the CDR3 reads CASSQVFPLGPNTGELFF. In DNA, the CDR3 is TGCGCCAGCAGCCAAGTGTTCCCACTCGGCCCGAACACCGGGGAGCTGTTTTTT.

The chain links TRBV28 to TRBJ2-7, with D tentatively TRBD1 (6 bases). Between the trimmed V and J ends, which lost 7 bases and 6 bases, there was a span of 19 bases. CDR1 and CDR2 (germline): MDHEN, SYDVKM. The CDR3 extends over 14 amino acids. Here the CDR3 DNA reads TGTGCCAGCAAAGCGCAGGGGAGCACTTTCGAGCAGTACTTC. Its translation: CASKAQGSTFEQYF.

In its sample, this clone was seen once. Additional DNA sequences in this sample encode the identical CDR3. V usage is TRBV7-9 and J usage is TRBJ2-1, with a tentative D call TRBD2 (5 bases). Germline V gene data show CDR1 as SEHNR and CDR2 as FQNEAQ (reference sequence). This CDR3 has 12 residues. V lost 0 bases to trimming and J lost 9 bases, with 6 bases between them. CDR3 nucleotide sequence: TGTGCCAGCAGCTTAGCCGGGGTTGAGCAGTTCTTC. The encoded protein is CASSLAGVEQFF.